This TCR beta chain was profiled in a study of blood T cell repertoires in COVID-19. Turning to the study itself: Both acute and convalescent COVID-19 samples were obtained from the United States, Italy and Spain. PBMCs, B-cell-depleted T cells, or T cells were the source of the cDNA or gDNA that made up the material.

Original data processing: Amplification of reference gene primers was used by the study to estimate nucleated cell counts. The method was immunoSEQ multiplex PCR; TCRdb's version includes in-frame clones alone and lacks a portion of them. That table supplies the V and J calls and clone size; D and trimming were determined from the DNA. The table lists some 380,000 clones, 70% to 90% of them singletons. What the recovered Cohort 3 donors had was two negative PCRs, clearance, or symptom resolution. This clone was found a few times. V gave up 6 bases and J gave up 5 bases; unmatched junction bases: 9. This CDR3 is 15 amino acids long. CDR1 is MDHEN and CDR2 is SYDVKM in the germline V gene.

The TCR comes from a young man who had recovered from COVID-19. V and J are TRBV28 and TRBJ2-5; the match to TRBD2 covers 10 bases. What was sequenced was PBMCs or T cells enriched from blood (not recorded which). DNA for the CDR3: TGTGCCAGCAGAGAGCGGGGGGGGTTTCGGGAGACCCAGTACTTC. Its translation is CASRERGGFRETQYF.